Listed below are T cell receptor beta chains from one sample, sequenced in a study of cytomegalovirus exposure and HLA in healthy donors. TCRdb's table, derived via immunoSEQ multiplex PCR, lists solely in-frame clones and lacks some. The table lists some 110,000 clones, about 70% of them singletons. The sample taken for sequencing was PBMCs. The receptors were gathered from a woman under 40 in good health and CMV-seronegative. CDR3s include the opening cysteine and the closing phenylalanine or tryptophan. D genes are given only for firm matches. A clone size is listed for some rows: how often the clone was seen (once, few, many), or a class if it is expanded.

V	D	size	J	CDR3	DNA
TRBV7-9	-	few	TRBJ1-1	CASSLLGGNTEAFF	TGTGCCAGCAGCTTATTGGGAGGGAACACTGAAGCTTTCTTT
TRBV4-2	TRBD2	-	TRBJ2-1	CASSPRLAGDNEQFF	TGTGCCAGCAGCCCCCGACTAGCGGGGGATAATGAGCAGTTCTTC
TRBV27	-	-	TRBJ1-5	CASSFAGWDQPQHF	TGTGCCAGCAGTTTCGCGGGGTGGGATCAGCCCCAGCATTTT
TRBV2	-	-	TRBJ1-1	CASSAQNMNTEAFF	TGTGCCAGCAGTGCGCAGAACATGAACACTGAAGCTTTCTTT
TRBV6-5	-	-	TRBJ2-7	CASSFGESNEQYF	TGTGCCAGCAGTTTTGGGGAGTCGAACGAGCAGTACTTC
TRBV5-1	-	-	TRBJ1-1	CASSFEGIEAFF	TGCGCCAGCAGCTTTGAGGGCATTGAAGCTTTCTTT
TRBV6-5	-	-	TRBJ1-5	CASSDRPGSNQPQHF	TGTGCCAGCAGCGACAGGCCAGGGAGCAATCAGCCCCAGCATTTT
TRBV29-1	TRBD2	-	TRBJ2-1	CSHDGGGNNEQFF	TGCAGCCATGATGGGGGGGGAAACAATGAGCAGTTCTTC
TRBV6-6	-	few	TRBJ1-4	CASSRGPEKLFF	TGTGCCAGCTCTCGGGGTCCTGAAAAACTGTTTTTT
TRBV30	-	-	TRBJ1-6	CAWSGQGWMNSPLHF	TGTGCCTGGAGTGGCCAGGGATGGATGAATTCACCCCTCCACTTT
TRBV11-1	TRBD1	-	TRBJ1-1	CASSRQGNTEAFF	TGTGCCAGCAGCCGACAGGGTAACACTGAAGCTTTCTTT
TRBV10-3	TRBD1	few	TRBJ1-3	CAISGQGAKGGNTIYF	TGTGCCATCAGTGGACAGGGGGCAAAAGGCGGAAACACCATATATTTT
TRBV7-5	-	-	TRBJ1-5	CARSLGAGVGNQPQHF	TGTGCCAGAAGCTTAGGGGCAGGGGTAGGCAATCAGCCCCAGCATTTT
TRBV4-2	-	-	TRBJ2-7	CASSQELSSGLSSYEQYF	TGTGCCAGCAGCCAAGAGCTGTCTAGTGGCTTAAGCTCCTACGAGCAGTACTTC
TRBV19	-	once	TRBJ1-2	CASKEISNYGYTF	TGTGCCAGTAAAGAGATCTCTAACTATGGCTACACCTTC
TRBV6-1	TRBD1	-	TRBJ2-5	CASSEATGGQETQYF	TGTGCCAGCAGTGAAGCGACAGGGGGCCAAGAGACCCAGTACTTC
TRBV6-5	-	-	TRBJ1-2	CASSYSGRNGYTF	TGTGCCAGCAGTTACTCGGGCAGGAATGGCTACACCTTC
TRBV27	-	-	TRBJ1-5	CASSSIRRGGKINQPQHF	TGTGCCAGCAGTTCGATTCGAAGGGGGGGCAAGATCAATCAGCCCCAGCATTTT
TRBV4-1	-	-	TRBJ2-1	CASSHHGLNYNEQFF	TGCGCCAGCAGCCACCACGGACTAAATTACAATGAGCAGTTCTTC
TRBV6-5	-	-	TRBJ2-7	CASSYSGGTYEQYF	TGTGCCAGCAGTTACTCGGGGGGAACCTACGAGCAGTACTTC
TRBV5-1	-	-	TRBJ2-7	CASSLRGQKVSEQYF	TGCGCCAGCAGCCTGCGGGGGCAGAAGGTTAGCGAGCAGTACTTC
TRBV7-9	TRBD1	-	TRBJ2-2	CASSSKSQGTGELFF	TGTGCCAGCAGCTCGAAGTCACAGGGGACCGGGGAGCTGTTTTTT
TRBV7-9	-	-	TRBJ1-1	CASSLGRGTTLETEAFF	TGTGCCAGCAGCTTAGGCCGAGGGACAACGCTGGAAACTGAAGCTTTCTTT
TRBV2	TRBD1	once	TRBJ2-7	CASRRGPTGSYEQYF	TGTGCCAGCAGAAGGGGCCCGACAGGGTCCTACGAGCAGTACTTC
TRBV5-1	-	-	TRBJ1-1	CASSLGDRILPEAFF	TGCGCCAGCAGCTTGGGAGACAGGATCCTACCCGAAGCTTTCTTT